This TCR beta chain was identified in a study of breast tumors, draining lymph nodes, adjacent tissues. Whole-study results and caveats: Data fit most tumor T cells coming from lymph node, expanding in tumor. Compared with basal-like, luminal-like tumors shared significantly more repertoire with nontumor tissue. Tumor repertoires ranked between lymph nodes and nontumor tissue in diversity, with V and J gene preferences.

About this clonotype itself: Its antigen is currently unknown. Without the conserved terminal phenylalanine or tryptophan, this CDR3 likely stems from a read error.

Breast cancer patients provided tissue from their axillary draining lymph nodes. TCRdb re-called the multiplex PCR reads with MiXCR, one entry per CDR3 protein. The data contain fewer than 200,000 distinct CDR3 sequences, around 35% of them singletons. This CDR3 region has 16 residues. Trimming removed 1 base at V and 0 bases at J, with 12 bases between. Germline V CDR1 and CDR2: LGHNA, YSLEER. The receptor's source is a female donor with breast cancer. Some clones in this sample may be carry-over from other donors' samples. Sequences were obtained from axillary lymph node tissue. The chain recombines TRBV4-3 with TRBJ1-1, with a possible D match to TRBD1 (5 bases). CDR3 sequence reads: CASSQGGGTMNTEAFS. DNA of the CDR3: TGCGCCAGCAGCCAAGGCGGCGGGACCATGAACACTGAAGCTTTCTCT.